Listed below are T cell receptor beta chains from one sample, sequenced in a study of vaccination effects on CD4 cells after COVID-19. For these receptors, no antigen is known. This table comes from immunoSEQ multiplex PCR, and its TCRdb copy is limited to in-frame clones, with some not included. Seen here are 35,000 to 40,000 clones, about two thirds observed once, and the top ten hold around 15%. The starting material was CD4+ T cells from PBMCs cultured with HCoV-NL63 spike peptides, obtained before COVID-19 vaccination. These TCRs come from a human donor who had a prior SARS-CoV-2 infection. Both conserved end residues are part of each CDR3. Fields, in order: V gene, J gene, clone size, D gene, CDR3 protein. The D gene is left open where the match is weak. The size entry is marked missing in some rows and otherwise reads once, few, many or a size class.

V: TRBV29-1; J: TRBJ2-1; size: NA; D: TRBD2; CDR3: CSVERGLAFYNEQFF
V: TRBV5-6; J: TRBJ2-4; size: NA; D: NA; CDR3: CASSPMVSQNIQYF
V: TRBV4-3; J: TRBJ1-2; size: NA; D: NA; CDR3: CASSPYAGYGYTF
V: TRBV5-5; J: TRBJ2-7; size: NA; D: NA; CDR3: CASSLIQGVSYEQYF
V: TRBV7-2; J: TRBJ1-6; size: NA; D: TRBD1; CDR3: CASRPTTGSYNSPLHF
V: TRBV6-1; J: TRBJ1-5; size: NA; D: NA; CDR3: CASSEQDFNQPQHF
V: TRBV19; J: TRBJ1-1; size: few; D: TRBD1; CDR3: CASSIRRRTGGLSAEAFF
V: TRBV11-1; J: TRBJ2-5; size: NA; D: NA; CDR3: CASSLAISGGQETQYF
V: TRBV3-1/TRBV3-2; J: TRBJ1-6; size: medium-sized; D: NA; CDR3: CASSRNPGRDSPLHF
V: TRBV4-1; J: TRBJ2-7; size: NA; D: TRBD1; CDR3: CASSRTGEGYEQYF
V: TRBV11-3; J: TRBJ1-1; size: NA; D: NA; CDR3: CASSLGRSTEAFF
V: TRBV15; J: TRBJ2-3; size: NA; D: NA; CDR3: CATSRGWGSPAATSTDTQYF
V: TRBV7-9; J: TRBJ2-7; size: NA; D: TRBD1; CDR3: CASSSDPGQEHYEQYF
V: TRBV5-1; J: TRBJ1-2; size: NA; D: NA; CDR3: CASSLDAMAGYTF
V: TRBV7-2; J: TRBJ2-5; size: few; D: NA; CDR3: CASSSLYQETQYF
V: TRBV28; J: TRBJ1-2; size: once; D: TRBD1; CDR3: CASSSPGGSYGYTF
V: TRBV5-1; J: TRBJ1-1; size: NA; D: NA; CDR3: CASSSNRVGSFMNTEAFF
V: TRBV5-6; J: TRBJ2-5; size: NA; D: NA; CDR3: CASSLAVQETQYF
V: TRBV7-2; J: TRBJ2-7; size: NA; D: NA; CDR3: CASSFSRSLNHEQYF
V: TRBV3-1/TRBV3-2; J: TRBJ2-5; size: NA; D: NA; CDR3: CASRPRGSAETQYF
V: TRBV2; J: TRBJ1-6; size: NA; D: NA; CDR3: CASRGGVTNSPLHF
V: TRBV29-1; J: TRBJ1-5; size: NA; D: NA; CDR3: CSVALGLDQPQHF
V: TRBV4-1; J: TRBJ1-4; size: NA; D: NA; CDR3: CASSQKVSRQSLQTTNEKLFF
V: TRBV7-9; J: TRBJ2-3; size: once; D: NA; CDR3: CASSLGLSTDTQYF